The rows below give T cell receptor beta chains drawn from one sample of a study of tumor-infiltrating lymphocytes in primary liver carcinoma. TCRdb reprocessed the multiplex PCR reads via MiXCR and lists one record per CDR3 protein. In the table there are about 190,000 distinct CDR3 sequences, around four fifths of which are singletons. The sequenced material came from tumor tissue from primary liver carcinoma. The receptor set was obtained from a man in his forties with primary liver carcinoma and hepatitis B virus infection. The CDR3 runs from the conserved cysteine through the conserved F or W. Fields, in order: D gene, J gene, clone size, V gene, CDR3 DNA, CDR3 protein. The D gene is left open where the match is weak. Clone size is given for some rows only: seen once, a few or many times, or a class if the clone is expanded.

NA TRBJ1-1 NA TRBV11-3 TGTGCCAACACAACAGGTTTGAACACTGAAGCTTTCTTT CANTTGLNTEAFF
NA TRBJ2-2 NA TRBV29-1 TGCAGCACTCTTACTAACGGGGCAAACACCGGGGAGCTGTTTTTT CSTLTNGANTGELFF
NA TRBJ2-5 NA TRBV29-1 TGCAGCGCGCCACATGGATGGACGACCCAGTACTTC CSAPHGWTTQYF
TRBD1 TRBJ1-2 NA TRBV4-3 TGCGCCAGCAGCCAAGTTTCCGGGACAGGGTATGGCTACACCTTC CASSQVSGTGYGYTF
NA TRBJ1-4 NA TRBV10-3 TGTGTCATCAGTGAGGGAAGCCGTAATGAAAAACAGTTTTTT CVISEGSRNEKQFF
TRBD2 TRBJ2-1 few TRBV6-5 TGTGCCAGCAGTTACTCTCTAGCGGGAGAGAGCTACAATGAGCAGTTCTTC CASSYSLAGESYNEQFF
TRBD2 TRBJ2-1 NA TRBV12-3/TRBV12-4 TGTGCCAGCGCCGGACTAGCAGGCCCCAGAGGGTCCTTC CASAGLAGPRGSF
NA TRBJ1-1 NA TRBV10-3 TGCGCCATCATGCAGGAGGGCACTGAAGCTTTCTTT CAIMQEGTEAFF
TRBD1 TRBJ1-6 NA TRBV28 TGTGCCAGTGAACACGGGACAGGGGGCGAGATGGGGAATTCACCCCTCCACTTT CASEHGTGGEMGNSPLHF
NA TRBJ1-2 many TRBV6-1 TGTGCCAGCAACCTCCGGGACACCCTTAATGGGGGCTACACCTTC CASNLRDTLNGGYTF
NA TRBJ2-2 NA TRBV4-3 TGCGCCAGCAGTCAAGAATGGTACGGGGAGCTGTTGTTT CASSQEWYGELLF
NA TRBJ1-4 once TRBV6-5 TGTTCCAGCAGAATGATTGCAACTAATGAAGAACTGTTTTTT CSSRMIATNEELFF
NA TRBJ1-5 NA TRBV6-6 TGTGCCAGCAGCCCCCACTTGGACTATCGCTTCAATCAGCCCCAGCATTTT CASSPHLDYRFNQPQHF
NA TRBJ2-3 NA TRBV5-1 TGCGCCAGCAGCGTGAACGGCAGCGGAAGCACAGATACGCAGTTTTTT CASSVNGSGSTDTQFF
TRBD2 TRBJ2-1 NA TRBV29-1 TGCAGCGTCGTCGGACTAGCGGGTCAGGCCTACAATGAGCAGGTCTTC CSVVGLAGQAYNEQVF
NA TRBJ1-2 NA TRBV11-2 TGTGCCAGCAGCTTCTCAATCATTGGGGGAGGAGGCTACTCCTTC CASSFSIIGGGGYSF
TRBD1 TRBJ2-7 once TRBV11-3 TGTGCCAATCGACAGGGGGTGACTTCTTACGAGCAGTACTTT CANRQGVTSYEQYF
TRBD2 TRBJ2-7 NA TRBV10-1 TGCGCCAGCAGTGGGGGGACTAGCGGATACGAGCATTACTTC CASSGGTSGYEHYF
NA TRBJ2-3 NA TRBV7-8 TGTGCCAGCAGCTTATGGGTTGGATCCGGGATGGCCCTAGAGATAAATACACAGTATTTT CASSLWVGSGMALEINTQYF
NA TRBJ2-7 NA TRBV5-4 TGTGCAAGCAGCTTGGCCGGTTTCTCCTACGGGCAATACTTC CASSLAGFSYGQYF
NA TRBJ2-2 NA TRBV4-1 TGCGCCAGCAGCCAAGACCCAGGGACTCCCGGGGAGCTGTTTTTT CASSQDPGTPGELFF
TRBD1 TRBJ2-7 NA TRBV6-6 TGTGCCAGGAGTCCAGCGCCAGGACAGGGATACTCCTACGAGCAATACTTC CARSPAPGQGYSYEQYF
NA TRBJ2-7 NA TRBV2 TGTGCCAGCAGTGAAATCTTGGACGAATACTTC CASSEILDEYF
NA TRBJ2-1 NA TRBV11-1 TGTGCCGGCAGCTTGGGAGAGGACAGCTCCTACAATGAGCAGTTCTTC CAGSLGEDSSYNEQFF
TRBD2 TRBJ2-5 NA TRBV28 TGTGCCAGCAGCATTTACCTAGCGGGAGAGGGGGAGACCCAGTACTTC CASSIYLAGEGETQYF
NA TRBJ1-1 NA TRBV6-6 TGTGCCAGCAGCACAGGAGGGGCTACTGGAGCTTTCTTT CASSTGGATGAFF
NA TRBJ2-1 NA TRBV4-2 TGTGCCAGCAGCCAAGAGCACGGGCTAGCAGGAGACAATGAGCAGTTCTTC CASSQEHGLAGDNEQFF
NA TRBJ2-7 few TRBV29-1 TGTAGCGTTATAAAGACAGGAACGCTCTACGAGCAGTACTTC CSVIKTGTLYEQYF
NA TRBJ2-1 NA TRBV11-3 TGTGCGAGCAGCTTAAAAGCCAATGAGCAGTTTTTC CASSLKANEQFF
NA TRBJ2-7 NA TRBV29-1 TGCAGTGCCATGGCACCTGGGACCGGCACTCCCTACGAGCAGTACTTC CSAMAPGTGTPYEQYF
NA TRBJ2-7 NA TRBV11-1 TGTGCCAGCAGCTCGTCCCGGGACTCCTCCTGCGAGCAGCACTTC CASSSSRDSSCEQHF
TRBD1 TRBJ2-5 NA TRBV29-1 TGCAGTGTGGAGACAGGGTCGGAGACCCAGTACTTC CSVETGSETQYF
NA TRBJ2-7 NA TRBV12-3/TRBV12-4 TGTGCCAGCAGTTTCGGACGGGGGGCTTCTTCCGGTACTAGCACCTACGAGCAGTACTTC CASSFGRGASSGTSTYEQYF
NA TRBJ2-3 NA TRBV29-1 TGCAGCGTTGACTCCATGACAGATATGCAGTATTTT CSVDSMTDMQYF
NA TRBJ2-2 NA TRBV19 TGTGCCAGTAGTGTGGTCACTTGGGGCGGGGAGCTGTTTTTT CASSVVTWGGELFF
NA TRBJ2-7 NA TRBV29-1 TGCAATGTCGGAGAGGTACTCAAGCAGTACTTC CNVGEVLKQYF
NA TRBJ2-1 NA TRBV29-1 TGCAGCGTTGCCTGGGCCCAGAGCGGTGGGCAGTTCTTC CSVAWAQSGGQFF
TRBD2 TRBJ2-1 many TRBV7-9 TGTGCCAGCAGCTTATCTCCAGCGGGAGGGAGTGAGCAGTTCTTC CASSLSPAGGSEQFF
TRBD1 TRBJ1-1 NA TRBV5-6 TGTGCCATCAGCGCACGACAGGGGCGGGCTGAAGCTTTCTTT CAISARQGRAEAFF
NA TRBJ1-1 many TRBV29-1 TGCAGCGTTGAAGTTTGGGGGGCTAGTAACACTGAAGCTTTCTTT CSVEVWGASNTEAFF
NA TRBJ2-1 NA TRBV12-3/TRBV12-4 TGTGCCAGCGGCACTAGCAATGAGCAGTTCTTC CASGTSNEQFF
NA TRBJ2-3 NA TRBV11-2 TGTGCCAGTAGCTTAGATCCGGGGGAGACTAACACACATACGCAGTATTTT CASSLDPGETNTHTQYF
NA TRBJ2-2 NA TRBV30 TGTGTCTGGAGTGTGGGGATAGAGAGCACCGGGGAGCTGTTTTTT CVWSVGIESTGELFF
NA TRBJ2-3 once TRBV11-2 TGTGCCAGCAGCAGAAGAGGTACAGGGAACGCAGATACTCAGTATTTT CASSRRGTGNADTQYF
NA TRBJ2-1 NA TRBV10-3 TGTGCCATCAATAACCCGGGACAAGGAGAACTTGAGCAGTTCTTC CAINNPGQGELEQFF
NA TRBJ2-1 NA TRBV29-1 TGCAGCGTTGAAGGGGAGACTATCTCTGAGTATGAGCAGTTCTTC CSVEGETISEYEQFF
TRBD1 TRBJ2-1 NA TRBV4-3 TGCGCCAGCGGCCAAGATTCGAGGGGGCTACGGTCCTACAATGAGCAGTTCTTC CASGQDSRGLRSYNEQFF
NA TRBJ2-7 NA TRBV11-2 TGTGCCAGCAGCCTCTGGTGCTATCGGGATGGGCAGTACTTC CASSLWCYRDGQYF
NA TRBJ1-1 NA TRBV28 TGTGCCATCAGGAGAACGGGGATAGCATTGAACACTGAAGCTTTCTTT CAIRRTGIALNTEAFF
NA TRBJ1-2 once TRBV29-1 TGTAGCGTTGGGACACCAACAGGAACTCAAGTGGCTAACTATGCCTACACCTTC CSVGTPTGTQVANYAYTF
NA TRBJ1-2 NA TRBV10-2 TGCGCCAGCAGCCGGAACAGGGCCTTTGACGGCTACATCTTT CASSRNRAFDGYIF
NA TRBJ2-6 NA TRBV11-2 TGTGCCAGCAGCATGGGGGGAGACATGGGCATTTCTCTCTCTGGGGCCAACGTCCTGATTTTC CASSMGGDMGISLSGANVLIF
TRBD2 TRBJ2-1 many TRBV6-5 TGTGCCAGCAGACCCGAGGGGAGCGGGAGATTCTCGGAGCAGTTCTTC CASRPEGSGRFSEQFF
TRBD1 TRBJ2-5 NA TRBV4-3 TGCGCCAGCAGCCATGGGGGACAGGGTGATGAGACCCAGTACTTC CASSHGGQGDETQYF